The sequence of this T cell receptor (beta chain) was determined in a study of monozygotic twins with inflammatory bowel disease. General observations from the study: Telling different T cell subtypes apart from each other was not possible. No one strong IBD-associated signal or clonotype was supported. By inverse Simpson index, TCRbeta diversity was lower in IBD patients than in healthy co-twins.

TCRdb derives one entry per CDR3 protein from the 5' RACE reads, leaving out DNA. This sample's table reports roughly 170,000 distinct CDR3 sequences. Note on this clonotype: What it binds is unknown.

The germline CDR1 and CDR2 sequences are DFQATT and SNEGSKA (reference sequence). This CDR3 has 14 residues. The chain is built from TRBV20-1 and TRBJ2-7; checking the TCRdb D call of TRBD1 is not possible without DNA. Sample: blood. The sequence came from a human donor with ulcerative colitis or Crohn's disease, or a healthy co-twin of an affected twin (not recorded which). CDR3 sequence reads: CSARDPGQRYEQYF.